A single sample is the source of the 20 T cell receptor beta chains below, sequenced in a study of cytomegalovirus exposure and HLA in healthy donors. Vbeta (60) and Jbeta (13) primers were used in the PCR. TCRdb's copy holds only in-frame clones and misses some; the assay was immunoSEQ multiplex PCR. The table shows 140,000 or so clones, with about 80% occurring only once. The sample consisted of PBMCs. Receptor source: a woman aged 18-29 years in good health and CMV-seropositive.

This chain links TRBV2 with TRBJ2-1, with D unresolved. From germline, CDR1 is SNHLY and CDR2 FYNNEI. The CDR3 runs 15 residues. V was clipped by 6 bases and J by 2 bases, with 14 bases between them. The CDR3 sequence is CASRAETYTYNEQFF. Here the CDR3 DNA reads TGTGCCAGCAGAGCCGAGACTTATACCTACAATGAGCAGTTCTTC.

This clone was seen a few times. The chain uses TRBV4-3 and TRBJ2-2; tentatively, D is TRBD2 (6 bases). The germline V gene encodes CDR1 LGHNA and CDR2 YSLEER. Deletions cut 3 bases from V and 2 bases from J, with 13 bases between. This CDR3 comprises 16 residues. CDR3 amino acids: CASSQEGQINTGELFF. CDR3 coding DNA: TGCGCCAGCAGCCAGGAGGGGCAGATTAACACCGGGGAGCTGTTTTTT.

V and J are TRBV5-1 and TRBJ2-7; 12 bases align to TRBD2. Germline loops: CDR1 SGHRS, CDR2 YFSETQ. The CDR3 loop spans 17 amino acids. The trim removed 2 bases at V and 1 base at J, leaving 7 bases unmatched. The chain's CDR3 is CASSLLAGGSPSYEQYF. CDR3 nucleotide sequence: TGCGCCAGCAGCTTACTAGCGGGGGGATCACCTTCCTACGAGCAGTACTTC.

This sequence joins TRBV6-5 and TRBJ2-7; possible D gene TRBD1, 6 bases. Trimming stripped 7 bases from V and 3 bases from J, with 13 bases between. CDR1 is MNHEY and CDR2 is SVGAGI in the germline V gene. CDR3 size: 13 residues. The CDR3 DNA is TGTGCCAGCAATTCCAGGGGAAACTACGAGCAGTACTTC. It yields the protein CASNSRGNYEQYF.

The rearrangement links TRBV9 to TRBJ1-1; a possible D gene is TRBD1 (6 bases). This CDR3 is built from 16 residues. Trimming removed 3 bases at V and 1 base at J, with 16 bases between. The germline V gene encodes CDR1 SGDLS and CDR2 YYNGEE. The DNA of the CDR3 is TGTGCCAGCAGCGGCCGAGGGGGGGGGCAGAACACTGAAGCTTTCTTT. Its translation is CASSGRGGGQNTEAFF.

This clone came up once. The rearrangement uses TRBV5-4 and TRBJ2-7; tentatively, D is TRBD1 (5 bases). The germline CDR1 and CDR2 sequences are SGHNT and YYREEE (reference sequence). The CDR3 covers 12 residues. The V gene lost 0 bases and the J gene lost 4 bases, with 5 bases spanning the gap. CDR3 sequence: CASSLDRYEQYF. The CDR3 DNA reads TGTGCCAGCAGCTTGGACAGGTACGAGCAGTACTTC.

V and J are TRBV7-9 and TRBJ2-1, with TRBD2 matching over 8 bases. The V gene's germline CDR1 is SEHNR and CDR2 FQNEAQ (reference sequence). Losses at the gene ends were 5 bases for V and 6 bases for J; bases not matched to a gene: 6. There are 14 residues in the CDR3. The CDR3: CASSPGLARNEQFF. CDR3 nucleotide sequence: TGTGCCAGCAGCCCCGGACTAGCCCGCAATGAGCAGTTCTTC.

The genes are TRBV2 and TRBJ1-5; a weak D match, TRBD1 (6 bases). In germline, CDR1 is SNHLY, CDR2 FYNNEI. Between the trimmed V and J ends, which lost 4 bases and 0 bases, there was a span of 10 bases. The CDR3 covers 15 residues. The CDR3 sequence: CASSGTGHSNQPQHF. The CDR3 DNA is TGTGCCAGCAGTGGCACAGGGCATAGCAATCAGCCCCAGCATTTT.

The chain has TRBV6-6 and TRBJ2-2, with 12 bases aligning to TRBD1. Germline V gene data show CDR1 as MNHNY and CDR2 as SVGAGI (reference sequence). V shed 6 bases, J shed 5 bases, and the junction held 4 bases outside the gene matches. The CDR3 consists of 15 residues. The CDR3: CASRRGQGATGELFF. DNA for the CDR3: TGTGCCAGCAGGCGGGGACAGGGGGCGACCGGGGAGCTGTTTTTT.

The chain is built from TRBV2 and TRBJ2-1; D perhaps matches TRBD2 (5 bases). CDR1 SNHLY and CDR2 FYNNEI come from the germline V gene. The CDR3 length is 13 residues. Trimming pared 7 bases from V and 6 bases from J, leaving 13 bases between. In DNA, the CDR3 is TGTGCCAGCAAACTAGGTGAGGCCAATGAGCAGTTCTTC. Encoded protein: CASKLGEANEQFF.

The chain uses TRBV6-5 and TRBJ2-5, with 7 bases identical to TRBD1. Losses at the gene ends were 5 bases for V and 0 bases for J; bases not matched to a gene: 3. CDR1 MNHEY and CDR2 SVGAGI come from the germline V gene. This CDR3 region has 14 residues. CDR3: CASSPTGDQETQYF. CDR3 sequence (DNA): TGTGCCAGCAGTCCAACAGGGGACCAAGAGACCCAGTACTTC.

This clone was counted once. This chain joins TRBV6-5 and TRBJ1-5; D possibly corresponds to TRBD1 (6 bases). The CDR3 contains 14 residues. From germline, CDR1 is MNHEY and CDR2 SVGAGI. Between the trimmed V and J ends, which lost 6 bases and 3 bases, there was a span of 12 bases. The CDR3, as DNA: TGTGCCAGCAGCGAAACAGGGTTCAATCAGCCCCAGCATTTT. It specifies CASSETGFNQPQHF.

The J gene is TRBJ2-1, the V gene TRBV27; a weak D match, TRBD2 (6 bases). Germline CDR1 reads MNHEY; CDR2 reads SMNVEV (reference sequence). The V gene lost 3 bases and the J gene lost 4 bases, with 16 bases spanning the gap. The CDR3 runs 16 residues. CDR3 region: CASSFFGSGLYNEQFF. DNA for the CDR3: TGTGCCAGCAGTTTTTTCGGTTCGGGACTTTACAATGAGCAGTTCTTC.

This rearrangement joins TRBV11-3 to TRBJ2-1; 8 positions match TRBD2. This CDR3 contains 16 residues. V gave up 1 base and J gave up 4 bases; unmatched junction bases: 6. CDR1 and CDR2 from the germline V gene are SGHNT and YENEEA. The CDR3: CASSLGSGGTYNEQFF. DNA for the CDR3: TGTGCCAGCAGCTTAGGCAGCGGGGGAACATACAATGAGCAGTTCTTC. Full variable domain (remainder filled in from reference TRBV11-3 and TRBJ2-1): EAGVVQSPRYKIIEKKQPVAFWCNPISGHNTLYWYLQNLGQGPELLIRYENEEAVDDSQLPKDRFSAERLKGVDSTLKIQPAELGDSAVYLCASSLGSGGTYNEQFFGPGTRLTVL.

The chain recombines TRBV5-8 with TRBJ1-2; 8 bases line up with TRBD1. Germline V gene sequence: CDR1 SGHTS, CDR2 YDEGEE. The V gene end was trimmed by 2 bases and the J gene end by 3 bases; junction bases not matched to a gene: 3. This CDR3 is 14 amino acids long. The CDR3 spells CASSLGQGDYGYTF. CDR3 nucleotide sequence: TGTGCCAGCAGCTTAGGACAGGGCGACTATGGCTACACCTTC.

V usage is TRBV4-3 and J usage is TRBJ2-5; TRBD1 aligns across 7 bases. With V trimmed by 2 bases and J by 1 base, 4 bases remained unmatched. CDR1 and CDR2 (germline): LGHNA, YSLEER. This CDR3 contains 15 residues. The CDR3 reads CASSQSTGIQETQYF. CDR3 DNA: TGCGCCAGCAGCCAATCGACAGGGATCCAAGAGACCCAGTACTTC.

The rearrangement joins TRBV7-2 to TRBJ1-1; D gene ambiguous. The CDR3 is 13 residues long. V was shortened by 5 bases and J by 6 bases, with 13 bases between the two germline ends. The germline V gene encodes CDR1 SGHTA and CDR2 FQGNSA. CDR3 region: CASSPGFSAEAFF. Here the CDR3 DNA reads TGTGCCAGCAGCCCCGGGTTCAGCGCTGAAGCTTTCTTT.

The rearrangement uses TRBV7-6 and TRBJ2-2; the match to TRBD2 covers 8 bases. The CDR3 spans 18 residues. V lost 5 bases and J lost 3; bases outside the gene matches: 14. Per the germline V gene, CDR1 is SGHVS and CDR2 is FNYEAQ. The CDR3 sequence is CASSPGRSGGPDTGELFF. CDR3 in DNA: TGTGCCAGCAGCCCGGGGAGGAGCGGGGGTCCGGACACCGGGGAGCTGTTTTTT.

This clone was detected once. This rearrangement joins TRBV5-1 to TRBJ1-3; TRBD1 aligns across 7 bases. This CDR3 is built from 17 residues. V lost 1 base to trimming and J lost 2 bases; unmatched junction nucleotides: 9. The germline V gene has CDR1 SGHRS and CDR2 YFSETQ. The CDR3 loop reads CASSLFPPTGTGNTIYF. DNA for the CDR3: TGCGCCAGCAGCTTGTTCCCCCCGACAGGGACTGGAAACACCATATATTTT.

The table lists this clone with a few counts. The J gene is TRBJ2-1, the V gene TRBV19; TRBD1 matches 10 bases. Trimming cost V 8 bases and J 3 bases; bases outside gene matches: 7. This CDR3 comprises 15 residues. CDR1 is LNHDA and CDR2 is SQIVND in the germline V gene (reference sequence). CDR3 nucleotides: TGTGCCAGTGAGGGACAGGGGAAATTCTACAATGAGCAGTTCTTC. This encodes CASEGQGKFYNEQFF.